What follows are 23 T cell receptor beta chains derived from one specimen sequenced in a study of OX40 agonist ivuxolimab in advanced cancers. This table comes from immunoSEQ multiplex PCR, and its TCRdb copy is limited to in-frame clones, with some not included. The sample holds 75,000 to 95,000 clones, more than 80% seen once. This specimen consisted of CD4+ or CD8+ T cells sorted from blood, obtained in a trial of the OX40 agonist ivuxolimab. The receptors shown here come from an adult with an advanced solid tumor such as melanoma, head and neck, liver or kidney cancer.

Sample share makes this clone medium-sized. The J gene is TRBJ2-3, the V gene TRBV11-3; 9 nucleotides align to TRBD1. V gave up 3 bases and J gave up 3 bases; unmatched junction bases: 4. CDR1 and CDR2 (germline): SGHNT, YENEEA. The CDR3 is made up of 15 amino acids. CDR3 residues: CASSFRTGDTDTQYF. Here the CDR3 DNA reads TGTGCCAGCAGCTTCCGGACAGGGGATACAGATACGCAGTATTTT.

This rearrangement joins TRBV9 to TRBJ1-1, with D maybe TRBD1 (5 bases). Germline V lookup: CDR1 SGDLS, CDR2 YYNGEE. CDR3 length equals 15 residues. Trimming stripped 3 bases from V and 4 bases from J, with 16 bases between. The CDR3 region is CASSALSKGFTEAFF. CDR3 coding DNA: TGTGCCAGCAGCGCTTTGAGTAAGGGGTTCACTGAAGCTTTCTTT.

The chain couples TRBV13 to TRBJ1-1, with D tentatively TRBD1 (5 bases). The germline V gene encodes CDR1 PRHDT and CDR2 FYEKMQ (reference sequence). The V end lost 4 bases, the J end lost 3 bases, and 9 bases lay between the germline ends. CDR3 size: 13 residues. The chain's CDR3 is CASSWGTDTEAFF. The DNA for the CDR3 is TGTGCCAGCAGCTGGGGCACTGACACTGAAGCTTTCTTT.

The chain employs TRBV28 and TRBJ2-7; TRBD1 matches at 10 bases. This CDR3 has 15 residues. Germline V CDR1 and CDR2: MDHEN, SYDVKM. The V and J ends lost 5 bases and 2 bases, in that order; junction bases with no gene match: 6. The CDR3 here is CASSPWTGGTYEQYF. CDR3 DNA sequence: TGTGCCAGCAGTCCGTGGACAGGGGGGACCTACGAGCAGTACTTC.

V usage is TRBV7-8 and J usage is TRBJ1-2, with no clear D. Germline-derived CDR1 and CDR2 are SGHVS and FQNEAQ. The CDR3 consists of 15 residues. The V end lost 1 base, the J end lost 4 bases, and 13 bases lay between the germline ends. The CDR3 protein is CASSLDLTVTYGYTF. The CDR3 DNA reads TGTGCCAGCAGCTTAGATTTGACGGTTACCTATGGCTACACCTTC.

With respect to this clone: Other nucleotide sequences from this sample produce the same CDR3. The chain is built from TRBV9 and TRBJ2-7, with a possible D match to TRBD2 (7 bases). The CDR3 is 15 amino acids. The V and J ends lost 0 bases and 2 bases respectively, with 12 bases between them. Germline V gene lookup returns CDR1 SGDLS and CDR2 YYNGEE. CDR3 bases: TGTGCCAGCAGCGTAGGTGGAGGGGGGGCCTACGAGCAGTACTTC. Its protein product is CASSVGGGGAYEQYF.

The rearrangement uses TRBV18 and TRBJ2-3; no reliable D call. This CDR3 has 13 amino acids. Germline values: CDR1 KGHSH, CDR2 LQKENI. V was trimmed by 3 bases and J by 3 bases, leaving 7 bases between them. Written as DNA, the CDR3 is TGTGCCAGCTCACCCGACCGGACAGATACGCAGTATTTT. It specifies CASSPDRTDTQYF.

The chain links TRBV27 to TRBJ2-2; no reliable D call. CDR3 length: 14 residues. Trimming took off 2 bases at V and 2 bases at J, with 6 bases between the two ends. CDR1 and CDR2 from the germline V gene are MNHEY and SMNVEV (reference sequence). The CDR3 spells CASSLGVNTGELFF. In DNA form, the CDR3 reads TGTGCCAGCAGTTTAGGCGTTAACACCGGGGAGCTGTTTTTT.

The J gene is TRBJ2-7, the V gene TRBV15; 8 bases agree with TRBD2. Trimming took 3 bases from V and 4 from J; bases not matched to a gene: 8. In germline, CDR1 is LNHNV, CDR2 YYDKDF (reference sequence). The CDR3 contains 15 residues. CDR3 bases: TGTGCCACCAGCAGTTCAACTAGCGGAACGTACGAGCAGTACTTC. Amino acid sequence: CATSSSTSGTYEQYF.

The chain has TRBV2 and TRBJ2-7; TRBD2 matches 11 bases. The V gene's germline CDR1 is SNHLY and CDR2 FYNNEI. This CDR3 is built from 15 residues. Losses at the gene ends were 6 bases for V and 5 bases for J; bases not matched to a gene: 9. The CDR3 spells CASSLTSGRVHEQYF. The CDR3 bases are TGTGCCAGCAGCCTCACTAGCGGGAGAGTCCACGAGCAGTACTTC. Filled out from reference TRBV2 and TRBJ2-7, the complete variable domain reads EPEVTQTPSHQVTQMGQEVILRCVPISNHLYFYWYRQILGQKVEFLVSFYNNEISEKSEIFDDQFSVERPDGSNFTLKIRSTKLEDSAMYFCASSLTSGRVHEQYFGPGTRLTVT.

CDR3: CAISETGNEQYF. CDR3 coding DNA: TGTGCCATCAGCGAGACAGGGAACGAGCAGTACTTC. The rearrangement joins TRBV10-3 to TRBJ2-7; 7 bases line up with TRBD1. The germline CDR1 and CDR2 sequences are ENHRY and SYGVKD. The CDR3 totals 12 residues. With 6 bases clipped from V and 5 bases from J, the junction kept 4 bases outside the gene matches.

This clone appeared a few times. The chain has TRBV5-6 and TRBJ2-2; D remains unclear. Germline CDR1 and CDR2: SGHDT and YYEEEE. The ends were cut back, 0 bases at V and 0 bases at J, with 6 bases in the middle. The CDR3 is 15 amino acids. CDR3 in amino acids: CASSLGVANTGELFF. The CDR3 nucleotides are TGTGCCAGCAGCTTGGGGGTAGCGAACACCGGGGAGCTGTTTTTT.

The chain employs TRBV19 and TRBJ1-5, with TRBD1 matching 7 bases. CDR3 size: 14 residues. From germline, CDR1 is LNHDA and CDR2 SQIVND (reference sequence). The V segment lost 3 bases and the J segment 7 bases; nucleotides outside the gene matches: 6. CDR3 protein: CASSISDRPQPQHF. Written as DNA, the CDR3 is TGTGCCAGTAGTATCTCGGACAGGCCCCAGCCCCAGCATTTT.

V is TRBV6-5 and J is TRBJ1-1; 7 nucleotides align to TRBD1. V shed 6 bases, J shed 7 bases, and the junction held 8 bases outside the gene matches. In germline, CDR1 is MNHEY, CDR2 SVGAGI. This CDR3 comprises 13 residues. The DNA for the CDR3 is TGTGCCAGCAGGCCAGACAGGGAGGATGAAGCTTTCTTT. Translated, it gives CASRPDREDEAFF.

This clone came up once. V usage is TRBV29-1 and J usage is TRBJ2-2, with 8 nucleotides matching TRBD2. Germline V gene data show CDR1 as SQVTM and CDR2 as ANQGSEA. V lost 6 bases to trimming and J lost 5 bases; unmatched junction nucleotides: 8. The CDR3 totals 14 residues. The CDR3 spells CSVEGREDTGELFF. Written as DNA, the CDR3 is TGCAGCGTCGAGGGGCGGGAGGATACCGGGGAGCTGTTTTTT.

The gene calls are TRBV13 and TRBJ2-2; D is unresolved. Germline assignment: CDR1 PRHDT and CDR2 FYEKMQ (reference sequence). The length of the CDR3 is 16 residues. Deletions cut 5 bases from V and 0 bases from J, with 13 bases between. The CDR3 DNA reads TGTGCCAGCAGCCGCGGTATAGGGTCGAACACCGGGGAGCTGTTTTTT. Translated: CASSRGIGSNTGELFF.

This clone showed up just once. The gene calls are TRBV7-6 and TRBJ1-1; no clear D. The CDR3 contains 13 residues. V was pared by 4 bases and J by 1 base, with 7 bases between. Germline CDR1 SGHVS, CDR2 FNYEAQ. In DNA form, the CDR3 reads TGTGCCAGCAGCTCTGATAGGAACACTGAAGCTTTCTTT. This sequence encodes CASSSDRNTEAFF.

CDR3 loop: CASSLGATSVYTGELFF. In nucleotides, the CDR3 is TGTGCCAGCAGCCTAGGGGCGACTAGCGTATACACCGGGGAGCTGTTTTTT. The chain combines TRBV2 with TRBJ2-2; 8 nucleotides line up with TRBD2. CDR1 is SNHLY and CDR2 is FYNNEI in the germline V gene. The CDR3 is 17 residues long. With 6 bases clipped from V and 3 bases from J, the junction kept 12 bases outside the gene matches.

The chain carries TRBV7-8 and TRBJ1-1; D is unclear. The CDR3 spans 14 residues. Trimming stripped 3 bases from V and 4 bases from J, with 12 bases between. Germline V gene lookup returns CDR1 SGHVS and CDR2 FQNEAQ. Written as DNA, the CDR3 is TGTGCCAGCAGCTTCATACCGCGGCTCACTGAAGCTTTCTTT. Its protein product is CASSFIPRLTEAFF.

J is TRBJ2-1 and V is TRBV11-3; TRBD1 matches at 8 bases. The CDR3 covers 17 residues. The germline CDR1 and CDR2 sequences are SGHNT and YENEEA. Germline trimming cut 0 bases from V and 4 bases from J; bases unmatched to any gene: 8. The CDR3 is CASSLDLGQAVYNEQFF. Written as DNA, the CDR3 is TGTGCCAGCAGCTTAGATTTGGGACAGGCCGTTTACAATGAGCAGTTCTTC.

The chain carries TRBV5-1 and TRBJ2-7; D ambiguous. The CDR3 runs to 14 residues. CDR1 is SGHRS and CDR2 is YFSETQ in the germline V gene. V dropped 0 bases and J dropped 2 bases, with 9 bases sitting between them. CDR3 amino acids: CASSLAGTTYEQYF. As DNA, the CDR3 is TGCGCCAGCAGCTTGGCAGGTACCACCTACGAGCAGTACTTC.

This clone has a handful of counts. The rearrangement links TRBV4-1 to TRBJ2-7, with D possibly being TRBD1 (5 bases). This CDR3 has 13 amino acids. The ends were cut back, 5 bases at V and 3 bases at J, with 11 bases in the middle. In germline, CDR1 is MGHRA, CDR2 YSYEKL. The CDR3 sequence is CASSSDDSYEQYF. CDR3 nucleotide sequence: TGCGCCAGCAGCTCAGACGACAGCTACGAGCAGTACTTC.

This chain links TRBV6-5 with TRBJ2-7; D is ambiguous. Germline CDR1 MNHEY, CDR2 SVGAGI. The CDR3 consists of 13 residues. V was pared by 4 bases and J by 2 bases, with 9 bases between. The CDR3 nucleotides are TGTGCCAGCAGTTCGCAGGAAGCCTACGAGCAGTACTTC. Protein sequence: CASSSQEAYEQYF.